The rows below give T cell receptor beta chains drawn from one sample of a study of T cell repertoires in cytomegalovirus infection. TCRdb processed the reads anew with MiXCR; each CDR3 protein has one entry. The sample has 300,000 or so distinct CDR3 sequences, about 25% seen once. Sequencing was done on a sample of PBMCs. These receptors were taken from a human donor in good health (CMV status not recorded). Some clones in this sample may be carry-over from other donors' samples. Each CDR3 is given with its conserved first and last residue. D genes are given only for firm matches. Only part of the rows carry a size: once, few, many, or a class if the clone is expanded.

NA	TRBV30	TRBJ2-5	NA	CAWSVLGETQYF	TGTGCCTGGAGTGTACTGGGGGAGACCCAGTACTTC
many	TRBV19	TRBJ1-1	TRBD1	CASSIRGQTTTLNTEAFF	TGTGCCAGTAGTATCCGGGGACAGACAACTACTCTGAACACTGAAGCTTTCTTT
many	TRBV7-2	TRBJ2-3	NA	CASSLDPGADTQYF	TGTGCCAGCAGCTTAGACCCGGGGGCAGATACGCAGTATTTT
once	TRBV7-2	TRBJ1-5	TRBD1	CASSSDRGTYSNQPQHF	TGTGCCAGCAGCTCGGACAGGGGCACTTATAGCAATCAGCCCCAGCATTTT
many	TRBV4-1	TRBJ1-2	NA	CASSHLRQEYGYTF	TGCGCCAGCAGCCACCTCCGACAGGAGTACGGCTACACCTTC
few	TRBV6-5	TRBJ2-6	TRBD1	CASRPRQGFGANVLTF	TGTGCCAGCAGACCTCGACAGGGATTTGGGGCCAACGTCCTGACTTTC
NA	TRBV7-2	TRBJ2-7	NA	CASSRRPVSHEQYF	TGTGCCAGCAGCCGTCGACCCGTATCCCACGAGCAGTACTTC
NA	TRBV7-2	TRBJ2-7	TRBD1	CASSLTVDRVYSYEQYF	TGTGCCAGCAGCTTAACCGTTGACAGGGTCTATTCCTACGAGCAGTACTTC
NA	TRBV27	TRBJ2-7	TRBD1	CASQRTGGYEQYF	TGTGCCAGCCAACGGACAGGGGGTTACGAGCAGTACTTC
once	TRBV29-1	TRBJ2-7	NA	CSVEEAKGLTYEQYF	TGCAGCGTTGAAGAGGCCAAGGGTTTGACCTACGAGCAGTACTTC
many	TRBV2	TRBJ2-3	NA	CARSRGDTQYF	TGTGCCCGCTCGCGGGGCGATACGCAGTATTTT
once	TRBV7-9	TRBJ1-2	TRBD1	CASSSTGGFFPDYTF	TGTGCCAGCAGCTCTACAGGGGGCTTCTTTCCCGACTACACCTTC
NA	TRBV29-1	TRBJ2-1	TRBD1	CSAGTEQLKYNEQFF	TGCAGCGCGGGGACAGAGCAACTCAAGTACAATGAGCAGTTCTTC
NA	TRBV5-1	TRBJ2-2	TRBD1	CASSRTGARVTGELFF	TGCGCCAGCAGCAGGACAGGGGCCCGGGTGACCGGGGAGCTGTTTTTT
few	TRBV7-2	TRBJ2-1	NA	CASSFEWDRVNEQFF	TGTGCCAGCAGCTTTGAGTGGGATAGGGTGAATGAGCAGTTCTTC
many	TRBV28	TRBJ2-6	NA	CASSLPGPGANVLTF	TGTGCCAGCAGTCTCCCAGGACCCGGGGCCAACGTCCTGACTTTC
few	TRBV11-2	TRBJ2-3	TRBD2	CASSHRRTSGGGDTQYF	TGTGCCAGCAGCCACCGCAGAACTAGCGGGGGGGGAGATACGCAGTATTTT
few	TRBV2	TRBJ1-1	NA	CASTIDQNTEAFF	TGTGCCAGCACAATTGACCAGAACACTGAAGCTTTCTTT
NA	TRBV2	TRBJ2-1	NA	CASIRDTGSYNEQFF	TGTGCCAGCATCCGGGACACCGGTTCCTACAATGAGCAGTTCTTC
many	TRBV7-2	TRBJ2-1	TRBD2	CASSFSSGGYGNEQFF	TGTGCCAGCAGCTTCTCTAGCGGGGGATATGGGAATGAGCAGTTCTTC
few	TRBV3-1	TRBJ2-1	NA	CASRPDSTSNEQFF	TGTGCCAGCAGGCCCGACAGTACTTCCAATGAGCAGTTCTTC
few	TRBV11-2	TRBJ2-7	NA	CASSLGQSLYEQYF	TGTGCCAGCAGCTTAGGACAGTCCCTCTACGAGCAGTACTTC
few	TRBV20-1	TRBJ2-1	NA	CSVSSGYYNEQFF	TGCAGTGTTTCCTCTGGGTATTACAATGAGCAGTTCTTC
NA	TRBV28	TRBJ2-7	TRBD1	CASSRPGQGKDEQYF	TGTGCCAGCAGCCGACCGGGACAGGGTAAGGACGAGCAGTACTTC
few	TRBV20-1	TRBJ1-1	NA	CSAGRIKNTEAFF	TGCAGTGCTGGACGGATTAAGAACACTGAAGCTTTCTTT
NA	TRBV4-1	TRBJ2-3	NA	CASSQGGHSTDTQYF	TGCGCCAGCAGCCAAGGGGGACATAGCACAGATACGCAGTATTTT
many	TRBV7-8	TRBJ2-3	NA	CASSRLLEDSTDTQYF	TGTGCCAGCAGCCGACTACTGGAAGATAGCACAGATACGCAGTATTTT
few	TRBV7-6	TRBJ1-1	TRBD1	CASSLGQGWNTEAFF	TGTGCCAGCAGCTTAGGACAGGGGTGGAACACTGAAGCTTTCTTT
NA	TRBV4-1	TRBJ1-2	NA	CASSHPVGINYGYTF	TGCGCCAGCAGCCATCCGGTGGGCATTAACTATGGCTACACCTTC
many	TRBV5-6	TRBJ2-5	TRBD2	CASINIQRGQETQYF	TGTGCCAGCATCAACATCCAGCGGGGCCAAGAGACCCAGTACTTC
NA	TRBV7-8	TRBJ1-5	NA	CASSPLQVNQPQHF	TGTGCCAGCAGCCCCCTACAGGTCAATCAGCCCCAGCATTTT
many	TRBV20-1	TRBJ1-5	NA	CSAIDRGPGASNQPQHF	TGCAGTGCCATTGATAGAGGCCCGGGGGCAAGCAATCAGCCCCAGCATTTT
NA	TRBV29-1	TRBJ2-1	NA	CGDDSGSSYNEQFF	TGCGGCGACGATAGCGGTAGCTCCTACAATGAGCAGTTCTTC
NA	TRBV27	TRBJ2-3	NA	CASSPYSSGTDTQYF	TGTGCCAGCAGTCCTTACTCATCGGGCACAGATACGCAGTATTTT
many	TRBV28	TRBJ2-3	NA	CASSLLDREADTQYF	TGTGCCAGCAGTTTACTTGACAGGGAGGCAGATACGCAGTATTTT
NA	TRBV5-5	TRBJ2-2	NA	CASSLADSGELFF	TGTGCCAGCAGCTTGGCCGACTCCGGGGAGCTGTTTTTT
NA	TRBV4-1	TRBJ2-7	NA	CASSQERGRSLSSYEQYF	TGCGCCAGCAGCCAAGAGAGGGGTCGGAGCCTTAGCTCCTACGAGCAGTACTTC
NA	TRBV20-1	TRBJ2-1	TRBD2	CSATLPGLESHEQFF	TGCAGTGCTACCTTACCGGGACTAGAGAGTCATGAGCAGTTCTTC
NA	TRBV7-2	TRBJ2-1	NA	CASTLISGNEQFF	TGTGCCAGCACCCTAATCAGCGGAAATGAGCAGTTCTTC
NA	TRBV11-1	TRBJ1-5	NA	CASSLTVGSSQHF	TGTGCCAGCAGCTTAACAGTGGGATCGTCCCAGCATTTT
few	TRBV29-1	TRBJ1-1	NA	CSATEAFF	TGCAGCGCCACCGAGGCCTTCTTT
NA	TRBV12-3/TRBV12-4	TRBJ2-7	NA	CASRAGTVFSYEQYF	TGTGCCAGCAGGGCGGGGACAGTCTTCTCCTACGAGCAGTACTTC
few	TRBV25-1	TRBJ2-7	TRBD2	CASSARSGLAGEQYF	TGTGCCAGCAGTGCTAGATCAGGACTAGCTGGAGAGCAGTACTTC
many	TRBV28	TRBJ2-7	NA	CASIPQEAGKRYEQYF	TGTGCCAGCATCCCCCAGGAGGCAGGGAAGCGCTACGAGCAGTACTTC
NA	TRBV11-3	TRBJ1-1	NA	CASSPGTGTEAFF	TGTGCCAGCAGTCCCGGGACGGGGACTGAAGCTTTCTTT
NA	TRBV7-6	TRBJ1-3	TRBD1	CASSYDRASGNTIYF	TGTGCCAGCAGCTACGACAGGGCCTCTGGAAACACCATATATTTT
NA	TRBV7-2	TRBJ1-5	TRBD1	CASSLAGQGVNQPQHF	TGTGCCAGCAGCTTAGCGGGACAGGGGGTCAATCAGCCCCAGCATTTT
NA	TRBV14	TRBJ2-1	TRBD2	CASSQSPSGGAKGEQFF	TGTGCCAGCAGCCAAAGCCCTAGCGGGGGGGCAAAAGGTGAGCAGTTCTTC
NA	TRBV2	TRBJ2-1	NA	CASSLQGFSYNEQFF	TGTGCCAGCAGTTTACAGGGATTTTCCTACAATGAGCAGTTCTTC
NA	TRBV18	TRBJ1-5	TRBD1	CASSRTQGADGQPQHF	TGTGCCAGCTCCCGGACCCAGGGGGCGGACGGTCAGCCCCAGCATTTT
NA	TRBV28	TRBJ2-7	NA	CASRTRDSAYEQYF	TGTGCCAGCAGGACCCGGGACTCTGCCTACGAGCAGTACTTC
NA	TRBV5-1	TRBJ1-4	NA	CASSLDSLSEKLFF	TGCGCCAGCAGCTTGGACAGCCTTAGTGAAAAACTGTTTTTT
many	TRBV28	TRBJ2-5	NA	CASSFRYPGRTSTQYF	TGTGCCAGCAGTTTTCGCTACCCGGGGCGGACCTCGACCCAGTACTTC
NA	TRBV7-2	TRBJ2-1	TRBD2	CASSQTSGRGNEQFF	TGTGCCAGCAGCCAAACTAGCGGGAGAGGCAATGAGCAGTTCTTC
once	TRBV7-8	TRBJ1-4	NA	CASSLERGHGELFF	TGTGCCAGCAGCTTAGAAAGGGGTCATGGGGAACTGTTTTTT